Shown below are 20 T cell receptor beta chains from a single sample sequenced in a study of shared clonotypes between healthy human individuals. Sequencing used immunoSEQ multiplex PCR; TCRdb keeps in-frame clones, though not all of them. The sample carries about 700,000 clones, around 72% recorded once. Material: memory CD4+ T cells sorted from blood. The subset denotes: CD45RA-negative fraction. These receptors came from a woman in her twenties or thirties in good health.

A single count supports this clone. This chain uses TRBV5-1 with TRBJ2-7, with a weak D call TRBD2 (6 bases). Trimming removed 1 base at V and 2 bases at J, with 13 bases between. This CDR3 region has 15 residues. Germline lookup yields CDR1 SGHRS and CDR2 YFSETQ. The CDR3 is CASSLRGTETYEQYF. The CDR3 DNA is TGCGCCAGCAGCTTGCGGGGGACGGAAACCTACGAGCAGTACTTC.

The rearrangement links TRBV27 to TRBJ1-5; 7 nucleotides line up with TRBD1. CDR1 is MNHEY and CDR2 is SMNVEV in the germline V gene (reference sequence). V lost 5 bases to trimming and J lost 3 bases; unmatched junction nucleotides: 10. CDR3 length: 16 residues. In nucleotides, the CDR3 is TGTGCCAGCAGTAGCCTCAGCAGGGGGTACAATCAGCCCCAGCATTTT. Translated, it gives CASSSLSRGYNQPQHF.

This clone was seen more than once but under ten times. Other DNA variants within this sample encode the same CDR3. The CDR3 region has the DNA TGTGCCAGCTCGGGACAGGAGGAGACCCAGTACTTC. It specifies CASSGQEETQYF. The chain combines TRBV2 with TRBJ2-5; 8 nucleotides agree with TRBD1. The CDR3 spans 12 residues. V shed 8 bases, J shed 5 bases, and the junction held 4 bases outside the gene matches. Germline CDR1 reads SNHLY; CDR2 reads FYNNEI.

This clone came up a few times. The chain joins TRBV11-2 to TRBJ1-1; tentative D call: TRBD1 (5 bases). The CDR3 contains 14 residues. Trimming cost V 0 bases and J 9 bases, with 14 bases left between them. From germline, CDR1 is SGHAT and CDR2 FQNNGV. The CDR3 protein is CASSLDSAGQKAFF. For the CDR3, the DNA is TGTGCCAGCAGCTTAGATTCAGCGGGGCAGAAAGCTTTCTTT.

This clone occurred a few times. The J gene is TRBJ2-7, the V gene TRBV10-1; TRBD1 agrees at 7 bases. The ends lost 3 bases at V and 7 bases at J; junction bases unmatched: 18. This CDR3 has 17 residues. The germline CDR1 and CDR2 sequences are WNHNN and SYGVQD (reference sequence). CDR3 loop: CASSDILVGLPQGEQYF. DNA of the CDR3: TGCGCCAGCAGTGACATTCTCGTGGGGCTTCCACAGGGGGAGCAGTACTTC.

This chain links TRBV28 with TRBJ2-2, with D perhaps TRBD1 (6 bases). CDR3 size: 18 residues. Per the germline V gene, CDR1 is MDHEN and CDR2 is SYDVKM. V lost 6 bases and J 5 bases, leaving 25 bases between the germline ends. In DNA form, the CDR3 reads TGTGCCAGCAGCCGCTGGGCGGACAGCCGCCCCGGGACCGGGGAGCTGTTTTTT. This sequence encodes CASSRWADSRPGTGELFF.

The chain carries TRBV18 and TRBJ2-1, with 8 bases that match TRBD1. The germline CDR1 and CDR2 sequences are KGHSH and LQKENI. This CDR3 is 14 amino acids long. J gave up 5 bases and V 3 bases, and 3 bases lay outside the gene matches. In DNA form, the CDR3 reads TGTGCCAGCTCACCTCAGGGGGCGGACAATGAGCAGTTCTTC. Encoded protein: CASSPQGADNEQFF.

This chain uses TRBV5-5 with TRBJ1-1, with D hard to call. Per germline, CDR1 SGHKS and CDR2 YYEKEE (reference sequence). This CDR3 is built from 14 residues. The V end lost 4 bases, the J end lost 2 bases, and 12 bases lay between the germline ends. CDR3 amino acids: CASSQRKGNTEAFF. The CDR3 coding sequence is TGTGCCAGCAGCCAAAGGAAAGGCAACACTGAAGCTTTCTTT.

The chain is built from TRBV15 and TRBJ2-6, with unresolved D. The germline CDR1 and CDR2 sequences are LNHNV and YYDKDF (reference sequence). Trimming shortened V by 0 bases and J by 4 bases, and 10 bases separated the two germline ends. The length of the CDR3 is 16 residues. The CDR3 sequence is CATSRDGTRGANVLTF. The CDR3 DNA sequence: TGTGCCACCAGCAGAGATGGAACGCGGGGGGCCAACGTCCTGACTTTC. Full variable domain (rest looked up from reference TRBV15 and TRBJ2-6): DAMVIQNPRYQVTQFGKPVTLSCSQTLNHNVMYWYQQKSSQAPKLLFHYYDKDFNNEADTPDNFQSRRPNTSFCFLDIRSPGLGDTAMYLCATSRDGTRGANVLTFGAGSRLTVL.

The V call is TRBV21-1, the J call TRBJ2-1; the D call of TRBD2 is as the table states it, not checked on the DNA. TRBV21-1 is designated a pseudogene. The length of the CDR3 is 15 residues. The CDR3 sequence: CASTLSGRVQCEQFF. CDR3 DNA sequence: TGTGCCAGCACTCTTAGCGGTAGAGTACAATGTGAGCAGTTCTTC.

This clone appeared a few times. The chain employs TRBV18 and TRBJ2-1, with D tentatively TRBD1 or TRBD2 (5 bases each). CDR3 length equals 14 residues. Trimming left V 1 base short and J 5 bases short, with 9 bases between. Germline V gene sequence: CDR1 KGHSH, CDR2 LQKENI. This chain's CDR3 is CASSPRDQNNEQFF. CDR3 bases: TGTGCCAGCTCACCACGGGACCAGAACAATGAGCAGTTCTTC.

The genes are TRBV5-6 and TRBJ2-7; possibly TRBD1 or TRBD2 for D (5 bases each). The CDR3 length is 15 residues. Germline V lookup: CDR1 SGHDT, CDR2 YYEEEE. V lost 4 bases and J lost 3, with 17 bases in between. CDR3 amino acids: CASSGRGTDGYEQYF. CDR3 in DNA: TGTGCCAGCAGCGGTCGAGGGACGGATGGCTACGAGCAGTACTTC.

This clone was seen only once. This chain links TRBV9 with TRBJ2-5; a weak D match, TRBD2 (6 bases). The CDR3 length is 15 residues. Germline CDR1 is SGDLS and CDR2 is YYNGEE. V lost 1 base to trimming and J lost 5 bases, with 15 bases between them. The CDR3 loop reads CASSVSDYSAETQYF. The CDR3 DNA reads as TGTGCCAGCAGCGTATCGGACTACTCGGCCGAGACCCAGTACTTC. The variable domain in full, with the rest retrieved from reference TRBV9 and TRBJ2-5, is DSGVTQTPKHLITATGQRVTLRCSPRSGDLSVYWYQQSLDQGLQFLIQYYNGEERAKGNILERFSAQQFPDLHSELNLSSLELGDSALYFCASSVSDYSAETQYFGPGTRLLVL.

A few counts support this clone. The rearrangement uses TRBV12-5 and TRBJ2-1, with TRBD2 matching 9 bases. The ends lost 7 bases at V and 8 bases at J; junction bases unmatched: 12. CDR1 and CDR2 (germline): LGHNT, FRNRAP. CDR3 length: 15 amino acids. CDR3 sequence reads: CASADPSGMVDEQFF. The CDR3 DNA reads TGTGCTAGTGCCGATCCTAGCGGGATGGTCGATGAGCAGTTCTTC.

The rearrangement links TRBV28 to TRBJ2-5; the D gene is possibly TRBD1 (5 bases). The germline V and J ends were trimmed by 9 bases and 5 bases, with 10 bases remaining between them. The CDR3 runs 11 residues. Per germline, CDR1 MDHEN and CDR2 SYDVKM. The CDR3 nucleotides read TGTGCCAGTAGACAGACGGAGACCCAGTACTTC. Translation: CASRQTETQYF. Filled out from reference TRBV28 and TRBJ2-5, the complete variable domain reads DVKVTQSSRYLVKRTGEKVFLECVQDMDHENMFWYRQDPGLGLRLIYFSYDVKMKEKGDIPEGYSVSREKKERFSLILESASTNQTSMYLCASRQTETQYFGPGTRLLVL.

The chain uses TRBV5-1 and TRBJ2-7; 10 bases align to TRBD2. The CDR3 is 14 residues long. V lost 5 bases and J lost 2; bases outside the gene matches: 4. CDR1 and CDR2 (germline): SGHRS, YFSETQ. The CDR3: CASSIAGGTYEQYF. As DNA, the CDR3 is TGCGCCAGCAGTATAGCGGGAGGAACCTACGAGCAGTACTTC.

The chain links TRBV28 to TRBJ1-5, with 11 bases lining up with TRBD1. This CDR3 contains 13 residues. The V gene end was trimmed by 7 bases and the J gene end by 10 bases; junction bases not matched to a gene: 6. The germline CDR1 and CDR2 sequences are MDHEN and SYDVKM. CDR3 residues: CASTWGQGDPQHF. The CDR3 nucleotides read TGTGCCAGCACCTGGGGACAGGGGGACCCCCAGCATTTT.

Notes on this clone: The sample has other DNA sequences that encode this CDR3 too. CDR3 DNA sequence: TGCGCCAGCAGCCACGGGACAGGTGGTACCGGGGAGCTGTTTTTT. Translating it yields CASSHGTGGTGELFF. This chain joins TRBV5-1 and TRBJ2-2; 8 bases agree with TRBD1. CDR3 length: 15 residues. After removal of 4 bases from V and 5 bases from J, the junction contained 7 bases not matched to a gene. From germline, CDR1 is SGHRS and CDR2 YFSETQ.

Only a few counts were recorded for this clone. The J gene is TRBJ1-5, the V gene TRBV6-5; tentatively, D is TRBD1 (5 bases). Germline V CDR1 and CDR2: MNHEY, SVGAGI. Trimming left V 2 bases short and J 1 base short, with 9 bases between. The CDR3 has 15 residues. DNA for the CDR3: TGTGCCAGCAGTTACCGCCGGGACAGCAATCAGCCCCAGCATTTT. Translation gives CASSYRRDSNQPQHF.

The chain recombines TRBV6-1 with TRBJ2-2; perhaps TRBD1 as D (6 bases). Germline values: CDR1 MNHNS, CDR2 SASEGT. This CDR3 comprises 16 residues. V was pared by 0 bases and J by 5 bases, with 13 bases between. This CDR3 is CASSEADPGTTGELFF. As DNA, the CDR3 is TGTGCCAGCAGTGAAGCCGATCCAGGGACAACCGGGGAGCTGTTTTTT.